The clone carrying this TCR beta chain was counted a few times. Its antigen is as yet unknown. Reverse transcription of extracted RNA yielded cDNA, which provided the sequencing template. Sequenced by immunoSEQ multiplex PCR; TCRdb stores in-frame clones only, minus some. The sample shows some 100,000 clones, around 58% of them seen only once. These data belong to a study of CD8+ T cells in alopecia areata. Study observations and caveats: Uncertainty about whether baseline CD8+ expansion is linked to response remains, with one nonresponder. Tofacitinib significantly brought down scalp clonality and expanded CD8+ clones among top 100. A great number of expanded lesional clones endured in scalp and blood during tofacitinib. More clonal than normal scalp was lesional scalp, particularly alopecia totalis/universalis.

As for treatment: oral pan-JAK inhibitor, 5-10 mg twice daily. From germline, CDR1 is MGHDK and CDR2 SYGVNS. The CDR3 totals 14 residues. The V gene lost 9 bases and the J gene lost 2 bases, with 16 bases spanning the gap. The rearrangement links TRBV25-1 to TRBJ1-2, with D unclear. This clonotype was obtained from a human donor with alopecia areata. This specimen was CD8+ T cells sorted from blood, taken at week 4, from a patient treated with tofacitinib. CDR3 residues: CASSPSRENYGYTF. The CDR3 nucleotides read TGTGCCAGTAGTCCTTCGAGGGAGAACTATGGCTACACCTTC.